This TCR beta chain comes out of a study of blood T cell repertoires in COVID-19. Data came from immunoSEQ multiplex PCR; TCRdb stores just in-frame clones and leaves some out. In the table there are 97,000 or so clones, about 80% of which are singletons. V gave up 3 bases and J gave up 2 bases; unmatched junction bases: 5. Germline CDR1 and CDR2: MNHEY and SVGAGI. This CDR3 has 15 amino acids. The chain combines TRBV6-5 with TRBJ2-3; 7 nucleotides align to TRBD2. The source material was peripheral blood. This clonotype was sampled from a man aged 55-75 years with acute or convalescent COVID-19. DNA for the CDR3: TGTGCCAGCAGTTATAAGGGACTATACACAGATACGCAGTATTTT. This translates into CASSYKGLYTDTQYF.